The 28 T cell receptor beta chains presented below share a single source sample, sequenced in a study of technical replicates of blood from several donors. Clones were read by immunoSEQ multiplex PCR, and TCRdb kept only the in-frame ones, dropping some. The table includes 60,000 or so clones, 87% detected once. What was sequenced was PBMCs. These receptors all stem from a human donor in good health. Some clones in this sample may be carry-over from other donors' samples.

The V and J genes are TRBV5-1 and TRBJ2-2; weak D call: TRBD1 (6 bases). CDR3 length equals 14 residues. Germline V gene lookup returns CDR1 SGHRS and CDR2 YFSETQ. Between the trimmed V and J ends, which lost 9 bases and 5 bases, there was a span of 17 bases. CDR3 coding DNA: TGCGCCACCGAGACAGGCCTCAGAACCGGGGAGCTGTTTTTT. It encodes CATETGLRTGELFF.

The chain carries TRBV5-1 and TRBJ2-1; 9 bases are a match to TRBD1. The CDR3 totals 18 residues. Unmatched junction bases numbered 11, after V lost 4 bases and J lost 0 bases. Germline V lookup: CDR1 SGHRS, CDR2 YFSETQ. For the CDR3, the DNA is TGCGCCAGCAGCCGTCCCGGGACAGGGCTCAGCTCCTACAATGAGCAGTTCTTC. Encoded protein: CASSRPGTGLSSYNEQFF.

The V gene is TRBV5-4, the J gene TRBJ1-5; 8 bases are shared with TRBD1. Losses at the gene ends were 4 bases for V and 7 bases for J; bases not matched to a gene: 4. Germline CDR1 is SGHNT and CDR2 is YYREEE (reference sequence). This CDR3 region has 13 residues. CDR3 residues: CASSLDREQPQHF. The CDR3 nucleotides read TGTGCCAGCAGCCTGGACAGGGAACAGCCCCAGCATTTT.

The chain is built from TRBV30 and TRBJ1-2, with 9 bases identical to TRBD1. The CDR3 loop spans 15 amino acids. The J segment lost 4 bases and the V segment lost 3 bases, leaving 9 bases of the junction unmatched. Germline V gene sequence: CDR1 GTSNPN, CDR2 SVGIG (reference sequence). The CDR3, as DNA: TGTGCCTGGAGGAAACAGGGGGCCACGATCTATGGCTACACCTTC. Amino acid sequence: CAWRKQGATIYGYTF.

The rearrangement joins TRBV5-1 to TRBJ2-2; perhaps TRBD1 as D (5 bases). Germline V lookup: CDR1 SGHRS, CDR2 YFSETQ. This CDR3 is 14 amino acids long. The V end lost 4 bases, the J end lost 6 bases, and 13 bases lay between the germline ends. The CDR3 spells CASSRTSTPGELFF. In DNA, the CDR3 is TGCGCCAGCAGCCGGACAAGTACGCCCGGGGAGCTGTTTTTT.

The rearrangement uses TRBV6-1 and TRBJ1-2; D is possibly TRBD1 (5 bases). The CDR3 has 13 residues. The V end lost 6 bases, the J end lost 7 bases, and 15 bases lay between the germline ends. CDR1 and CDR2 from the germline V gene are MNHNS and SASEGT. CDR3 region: CASSGWQGGGYTF. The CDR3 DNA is TGTGCCAGCAGCGGGTGGCAGGGTGGTGGCTACACCTTC.

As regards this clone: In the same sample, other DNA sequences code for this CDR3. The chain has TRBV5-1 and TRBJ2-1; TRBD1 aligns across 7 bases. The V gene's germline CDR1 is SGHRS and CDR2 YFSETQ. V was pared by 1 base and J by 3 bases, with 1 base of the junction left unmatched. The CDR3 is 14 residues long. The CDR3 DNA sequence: TGCGCCAGCAGCTTGTCAGGGGGCTACAATGAGCAGTTCTTC. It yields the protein CASSLSGGYNEQFF.

The CDR3 nucleotides read TGTGCCAGCAGTGCCCCGACAGTAATCGGAGAGACCCAGTACTTC. Its translation: CASSAPTVIGETQYF. V usage is TRBV6-4 and J usage is TRBJ2-5, with D perhaps matching TRBD1 (5 bases). The CDR3 runs to 15 residues. Trimming cost V 4 bases and J 4 bases, with 16 bases left between them. Germline CDR1 MRHNA, CDR2 SNTAGT.

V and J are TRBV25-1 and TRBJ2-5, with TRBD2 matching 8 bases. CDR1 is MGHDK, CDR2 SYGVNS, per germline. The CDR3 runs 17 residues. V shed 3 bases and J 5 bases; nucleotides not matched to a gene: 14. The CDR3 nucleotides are TGTGCCAGCAGTGACGCCCAAGCGGGAGCCTTATCGGAGACCCAGTACTTC. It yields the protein CASSDAQAGALSETQYF.

The CDR3 DNA sequence: TGTGCCAGCAGCTCGACAGCATTCTCTGGAAACACCATATATTTT. Translated, it gives CASSSTAFSGNTIYF. The chain employs TRBV5-4 and TRBJ1-3, with D possibly matching TRBD1 (5 bases). V was cut by 3 bases and J by 0 bases, with 10 bases left in between. CDR3 length equals 15 residues. Germline CDR1 reads SGHNT; CDR2 reads YYREEE (reference sequence).

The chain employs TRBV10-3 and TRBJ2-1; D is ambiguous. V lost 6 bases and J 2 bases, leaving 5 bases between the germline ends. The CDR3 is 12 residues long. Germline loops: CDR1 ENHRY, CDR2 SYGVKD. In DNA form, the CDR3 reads TGTGCCATCAGGGCCACCTACAATGAGCAGTTCTTC. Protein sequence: CAIRATYNEQFF.

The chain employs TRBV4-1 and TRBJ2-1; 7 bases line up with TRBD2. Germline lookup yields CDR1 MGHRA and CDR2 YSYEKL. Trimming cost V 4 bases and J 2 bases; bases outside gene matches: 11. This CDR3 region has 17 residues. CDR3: CASSPGWVAGTYNEQFF. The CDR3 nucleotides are TGCGCCAGCAGCCCCGGGTGGGTAGCGGGTACCTACAATGAGCAGTTCTTC.

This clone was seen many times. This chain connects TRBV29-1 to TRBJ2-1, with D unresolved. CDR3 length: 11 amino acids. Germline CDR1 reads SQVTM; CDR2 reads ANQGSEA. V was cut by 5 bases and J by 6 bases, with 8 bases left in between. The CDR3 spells CSVPAFNEQFF. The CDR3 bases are TGCAGCGTTCCAGCGTTCAATGAGCAGTTCTTC.

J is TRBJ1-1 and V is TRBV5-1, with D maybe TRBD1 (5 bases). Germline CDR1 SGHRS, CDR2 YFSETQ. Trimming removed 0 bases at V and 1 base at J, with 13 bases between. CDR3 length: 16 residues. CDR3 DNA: TGCGCCAGCAGCTTGGAGCCGACAGCGAAGAACACTGAAGCTTTCTTT. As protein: CASSLEPTAKNTEAFF.

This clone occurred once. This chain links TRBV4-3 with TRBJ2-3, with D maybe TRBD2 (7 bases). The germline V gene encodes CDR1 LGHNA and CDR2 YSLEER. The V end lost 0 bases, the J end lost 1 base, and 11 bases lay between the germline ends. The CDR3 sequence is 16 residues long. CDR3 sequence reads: CASSQEGGAGTDTQYF. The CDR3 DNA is TGCGCCAGCAGCCAAGAGGGGGGGGCTGGCACAGATACGCAGTATTTT.

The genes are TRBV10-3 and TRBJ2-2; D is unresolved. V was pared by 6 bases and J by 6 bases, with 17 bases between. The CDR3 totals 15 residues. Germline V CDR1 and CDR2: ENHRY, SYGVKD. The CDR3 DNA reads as TGTGCCATCAGACCTTCCCTCCTACTGTCCGGGGAGCTGTTTTTT. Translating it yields CAIRPSLLLSGELFF.

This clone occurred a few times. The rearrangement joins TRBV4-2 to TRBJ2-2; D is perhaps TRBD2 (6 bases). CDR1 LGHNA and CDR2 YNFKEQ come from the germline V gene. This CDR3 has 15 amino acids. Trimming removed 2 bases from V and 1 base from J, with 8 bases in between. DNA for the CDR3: TGTGCCAGCAGCCAACCGGGAGTGAACACCGGGGAGCTGTTTTTT. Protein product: CASSQPGVNTGELFF.

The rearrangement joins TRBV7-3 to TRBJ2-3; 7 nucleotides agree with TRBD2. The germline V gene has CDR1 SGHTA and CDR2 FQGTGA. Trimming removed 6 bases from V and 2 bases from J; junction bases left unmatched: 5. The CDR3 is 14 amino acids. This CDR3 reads CASSPSGYTDTQYF. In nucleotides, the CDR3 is TGTGCCAGCAGTCCTAGCGGTTACACAGATACGCAGTATTTT.

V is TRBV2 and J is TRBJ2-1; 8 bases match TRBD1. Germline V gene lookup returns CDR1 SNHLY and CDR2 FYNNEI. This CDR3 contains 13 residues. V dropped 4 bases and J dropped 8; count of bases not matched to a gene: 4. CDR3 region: CASSVDRGDEQFF. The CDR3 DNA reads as TGTGCCAGCAGTGTTGACAGGGGAGATGAGCAGTTCTTC.

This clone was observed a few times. This CDR3 reads CASMRGQSTEAFF. CDR3 coding DNA: TGTGCCAGCATGAGGGGGCAGAGCACTGAAGCTTTCTTT. This rearrangement joins TRBV5-4 to TRBJ1-1, with 7 bases that match TRBD1. The length of the CDR3 is 13 residues. Germline CDR1 reads SGHNT; CDR2 reads YYREEE (reference sequence). The V and J ends lost 6 bases and 4 bases, in that order; junction bases with no gene match: 6. Supplemented by reference TRBV5-4 and TRBJ1-1, the full variable domain reads ETGVTQSPTHLIKTRGQQVTLRCSSQSGHNTVSWYQQALGQGPQFIFQYYREEENGRGNFPPRFSGLQFPNYSSELNVNALELDDSALYLCASMRGQSTEAFFGQGTRLTVV.

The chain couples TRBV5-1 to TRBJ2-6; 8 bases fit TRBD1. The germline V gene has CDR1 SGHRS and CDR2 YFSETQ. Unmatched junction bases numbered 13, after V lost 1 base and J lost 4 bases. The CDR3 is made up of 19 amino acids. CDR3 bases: TGCGCCAGCAGCTTGCTGACAGGGGAAATTTCGGACGGGGCCAACGTCCTGACTTTC. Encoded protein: CASSLLTGEISDGANVLTF. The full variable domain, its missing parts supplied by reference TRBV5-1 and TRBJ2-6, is KAGVTQTPRYLIKTRGQQVTLSCSPISGHRSVSWYQQTPGQGLQFLFEYFSETQRNKGNFPGRFSGRQFSNSRSEMNVSTLELGDSALYLCASSLLTGEISDGANVLTFGAGSRLTVL.

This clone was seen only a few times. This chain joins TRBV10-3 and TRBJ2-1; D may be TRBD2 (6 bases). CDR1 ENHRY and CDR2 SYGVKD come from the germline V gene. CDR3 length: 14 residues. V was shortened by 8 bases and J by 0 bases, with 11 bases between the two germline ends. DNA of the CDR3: TGTGCCATCGGGGGACTGAGCTCCTACAATGAGCAGTTCTTC. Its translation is CAIGGLSSYNEQFF.

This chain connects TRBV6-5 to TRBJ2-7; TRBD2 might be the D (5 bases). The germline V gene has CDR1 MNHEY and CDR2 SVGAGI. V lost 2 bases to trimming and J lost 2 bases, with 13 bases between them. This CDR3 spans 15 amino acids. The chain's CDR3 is CASSYRGSGTYEQYF. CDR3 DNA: TGTGCCAGCAGTTACCGAGGGAGTGGGACCTACGAGCAGTACTTC.

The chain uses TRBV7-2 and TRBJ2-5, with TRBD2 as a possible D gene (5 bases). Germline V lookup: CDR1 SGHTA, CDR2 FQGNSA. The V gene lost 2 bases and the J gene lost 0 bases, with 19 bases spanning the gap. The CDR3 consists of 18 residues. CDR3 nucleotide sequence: TGTGCCAGCAGCTTATGGAAAGGTGGTAGCGCGTACCAAGAGACCCAGTACTTC. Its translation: CASSLWKGGSAYQETQYF.

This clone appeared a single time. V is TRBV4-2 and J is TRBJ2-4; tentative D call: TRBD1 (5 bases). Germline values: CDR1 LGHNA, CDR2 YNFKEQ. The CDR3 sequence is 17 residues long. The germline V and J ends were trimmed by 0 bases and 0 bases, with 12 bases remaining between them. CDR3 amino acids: CASSQDFGREAKNIQYF. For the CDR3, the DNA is TGTGCCAGCAGCCAAGATTTTGGCAGGGAAGCCAAAAACATTCAGTACTTC.

The CDR3 DNA reads as TGTGCCAGCACGCCCGACCGGGACAGCTTTTACGAGCAGTACTTC. Amino acids: CASTPDRDSFYEQYF. This chain connects TRBV7-9 to TRBJ2-7, with TRBD1 matching 7 bases. Germline loops: CDR1 SEHNR, CDR2 FQNEAQ (reference sequence). This CDR3 has 15 residues. Trimming cost V 7 bases and J 4 bases; bases outside gene matches: 13.

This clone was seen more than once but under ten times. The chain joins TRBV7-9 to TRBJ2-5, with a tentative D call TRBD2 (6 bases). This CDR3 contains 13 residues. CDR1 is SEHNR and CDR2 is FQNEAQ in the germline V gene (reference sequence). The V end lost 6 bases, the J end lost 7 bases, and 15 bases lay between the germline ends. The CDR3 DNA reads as TGTGCCAGCAGTTCCTGGCGGGACGGGACCCAGTACTTC. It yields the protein CASSSWRDGTQYF.

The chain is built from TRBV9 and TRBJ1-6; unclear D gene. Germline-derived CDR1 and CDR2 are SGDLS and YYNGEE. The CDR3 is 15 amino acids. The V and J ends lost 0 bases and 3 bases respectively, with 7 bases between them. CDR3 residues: CASSVGYSYNSPLHF. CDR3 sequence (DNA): TGTGCCAGCAGCGTAGGATACAGCTATAATTCACCCCTCCACTTT.